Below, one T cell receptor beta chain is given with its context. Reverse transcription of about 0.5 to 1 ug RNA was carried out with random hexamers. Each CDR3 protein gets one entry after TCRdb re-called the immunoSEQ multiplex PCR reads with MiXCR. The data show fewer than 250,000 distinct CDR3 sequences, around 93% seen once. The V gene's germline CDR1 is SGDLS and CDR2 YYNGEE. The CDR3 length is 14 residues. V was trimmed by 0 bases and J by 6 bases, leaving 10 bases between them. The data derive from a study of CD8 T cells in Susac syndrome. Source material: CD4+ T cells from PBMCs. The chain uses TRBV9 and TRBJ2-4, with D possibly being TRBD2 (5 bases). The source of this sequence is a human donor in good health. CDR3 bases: TGTGCCAGCAGCGTAGAGCTGGGGAGAAACATTCAGTACTTC. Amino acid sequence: CASSVELGRNIQYF.